A single TCR beta chain is shown here with its context. TCRdb called the RT-PCR reads again in MiXCR, with one record for every CDR3 protein. The sample lists approximately 720,000 distinct CDR3 sequences; over 12% were seen once. The germline V gene encodes CDR1 MNHNS and CDR2 SASEGT. The length of the CDR3 is 15 residues. Losses at the gene ends were 9 bases for V and 2 bases for J; bases not matched to a gene: 8. The sequencing sample was made of memory CD4+ T cells from blood. The TCR sequence derives from a female donor in good health, serving as a healthy control. The rearrangement joins TRBV6-1 to TRBJ2-2; 8 bases agree with TRBD1. The CDR3 reads CASRRQGSNTGELFF. The CDR3 nucleotides are TGTGCCAGTCGCAGACAGGGGAGCAACACCGGGGAGCTGTTTTTT.